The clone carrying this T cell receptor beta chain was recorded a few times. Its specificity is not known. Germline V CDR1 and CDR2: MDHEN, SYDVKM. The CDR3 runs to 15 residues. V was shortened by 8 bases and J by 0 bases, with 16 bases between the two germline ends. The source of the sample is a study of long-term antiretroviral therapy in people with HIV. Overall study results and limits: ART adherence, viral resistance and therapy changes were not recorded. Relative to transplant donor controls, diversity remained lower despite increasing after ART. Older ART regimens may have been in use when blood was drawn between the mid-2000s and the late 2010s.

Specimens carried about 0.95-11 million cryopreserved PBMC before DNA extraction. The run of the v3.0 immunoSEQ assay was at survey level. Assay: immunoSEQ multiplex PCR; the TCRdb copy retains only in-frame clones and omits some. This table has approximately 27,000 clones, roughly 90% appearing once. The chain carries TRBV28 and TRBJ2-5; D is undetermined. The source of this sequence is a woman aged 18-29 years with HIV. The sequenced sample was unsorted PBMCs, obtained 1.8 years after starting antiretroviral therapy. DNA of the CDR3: TGTGCCAGCCGGGCAGACGGTGGATACCAAGAGACCCAGTACTTC. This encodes CASRADGGYQETQYF.